The present TCR beta chain was sequenced within a study of cytomegalovirus exposure and HLA in healthy donors. The PCR was carried out with 60 Vbeta primers and 13 Jbeta primers. Using immunoSEQ multiplex PCR, the repertoire was profiled, and TCRdb retains in-frame clones only, with some absent. The profile shows 160,000 or so clones, about 73% of them singletons. The CDR3 runs 16 residues. Trimming removed 5 bases from V and 3 bases from J; junction bases left unmatched: 8. Germline values: CDR1 SGHVS, CDR2 FNYEAQ. Specimen: PBMCs. This rearrangement joins TRBV7-6 to TRBJ2-2, with TRBD1 matching over 8 bases. This clonotype was sampled from a middle-aged woman in good health and CMV-seronegative. The CDR3 bases are TGTGCCAGCAGCGACCGCAGGGGGCGGGACACCGGGGAGCTGTTTTTT. Encoded protein: CASSDRRGRDTGELFF. Drawing the rest from reference TRBV7-6 and TRBJ2-2, the complete variable domain is GAGVSQSPRYKVTKRGQDVALRCDPISGHVSLYWYRQALGQGPEFLTYFNYEAQQDKSGLPNDRFSAERPEGSISTLTIQRTEQRDSAMYRCASSDRRGRDTGELFFGEGSRLTVL.